The clone carrying this TCR beta chain was seen a handful of times. The antigen is not known. The CDR3 covers 15 residues. Between the trimmed V and J ends, which lost 5 bases and 1 base, there was a span of 14 bases. Using RNA transcripts as the source, TCR beta CDR3 regions were amplified. Researchers ran a first-round RT-PCR on the TCR CDR3 using the HTBI primer set. TCRdb itself ran the multiplex PCR reads through MiXCR, one entry per CDR3 protein. The table has 660,000 or so distinct CDR3 sequences, 45% seen once. These data originate in a study of T cells in Graves' hyperthyroidism and ophthalmopathy. Study-wide results and caveats: Among clonotypes expanded in thyroid above 0.001, most were also found in blood.

The V call is TRBV12-3 or TRBV12-4, the J call TRBJ1-1, with D perhaps matching TRBD1 (6 bases). Material: peripheral blood or thyroid tissue (not recorded which). The sequence was collected from an adult man with Graves' disease, either hyperthyroidism or ophthalmopathy (not recorded which). CDR3 amino acids: CASSPPRGTNTEAFF. CDR3 nucleotide sequence: TGTGCCAGCAGTCCGCCTAGGGGGACGAACACTGAAGCTTTCTTT.